This TCR beta chain is from a study of cytomegalovirus exposure and HLA in healthy donors. Background on the study: When 398 donors were genotyped, about 80% of them were found to fall in the Caucasian-associated ancestry cluster.

Regarding this clone: The antigen remains unidentified.

Study outcomes and limitations: TRBV6-2, TRBV6-3 and other indistinguishable V segments were excluded. Reports indicate that TCR beta sequences accurately predicted the HLA-A and HLA-B alleles of most subjects. As a later analysis revealed, most CMV-associated TCR beta chains appeared HLA-restricted.

Trimming removed 7 bases at V and 6 bases at J, with 11 bases between. This CDR3 has 11 residues. Germline V CDR1 and CDR2: SGDLS, YYNGEE. Both 60 Vbeta primers and 13 Jbeta primers went into the PCR. Measured with immunoSEQ multiplex PCR; TCRdb has only the in-frame clones, and not every one. Of 110,000 or so clones detected, 81% appear once; the ten largest clones hold approximately 2.2%. The TCR originated in a woman in her forties in good health and CMV-seronegative. The V call is TRBV9, the J call TRBJ2-7; D is ambiguous. What was sequenced was PBMCs. For the CDR3, the DNA is TGTGCCAGCGGCACCCTTGGCGAGCAGTACTTC. Translated, it gives CASGTLGEQYF.